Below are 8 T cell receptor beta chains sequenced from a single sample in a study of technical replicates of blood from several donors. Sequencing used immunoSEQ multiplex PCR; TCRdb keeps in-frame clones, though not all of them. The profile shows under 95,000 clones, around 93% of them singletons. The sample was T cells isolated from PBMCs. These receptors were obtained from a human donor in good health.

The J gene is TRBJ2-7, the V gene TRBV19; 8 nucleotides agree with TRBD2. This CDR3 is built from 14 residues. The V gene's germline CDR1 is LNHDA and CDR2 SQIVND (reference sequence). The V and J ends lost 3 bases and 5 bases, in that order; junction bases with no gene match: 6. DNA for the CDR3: TGTGCCAGTAGTATCTCAGCGGGAGCCAACGAGCAGTACTTC. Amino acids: CASSISAGANEQYF.

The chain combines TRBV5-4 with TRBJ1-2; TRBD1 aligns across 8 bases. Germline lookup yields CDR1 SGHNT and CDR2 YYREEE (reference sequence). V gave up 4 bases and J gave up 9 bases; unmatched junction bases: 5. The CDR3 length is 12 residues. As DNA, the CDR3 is TGTGCCAGCAGCCTGGACAGGGATAGCTACACCTTC. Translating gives CASSLDRDSYTF.

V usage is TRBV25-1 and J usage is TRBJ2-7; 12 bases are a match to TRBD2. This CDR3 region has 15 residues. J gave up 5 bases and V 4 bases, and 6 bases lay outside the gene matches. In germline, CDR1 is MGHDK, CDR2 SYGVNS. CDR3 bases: TGTGCCAGCAGTGGTTGGACTAGCGGGACCCACGAGCAGTACTTC. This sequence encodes CASSGWTSGTHEQYF.

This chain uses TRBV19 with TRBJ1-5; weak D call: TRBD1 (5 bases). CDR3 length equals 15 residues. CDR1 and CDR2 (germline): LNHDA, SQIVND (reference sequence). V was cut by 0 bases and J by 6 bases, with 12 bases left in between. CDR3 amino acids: CASSIDRGEGQPQHF. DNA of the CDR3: TGTGCCAGTAGTATAGATCGGGGGGAGGGTCAGCCCCAGCATTTT.

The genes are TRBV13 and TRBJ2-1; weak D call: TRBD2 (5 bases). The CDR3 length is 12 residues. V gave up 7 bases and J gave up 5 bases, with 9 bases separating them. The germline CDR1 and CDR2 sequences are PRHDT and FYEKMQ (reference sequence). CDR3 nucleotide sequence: TGTGCCAGCACTGACGGGGACAATGAGCAGTTCTTC. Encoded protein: CASTDGDNEQFF.

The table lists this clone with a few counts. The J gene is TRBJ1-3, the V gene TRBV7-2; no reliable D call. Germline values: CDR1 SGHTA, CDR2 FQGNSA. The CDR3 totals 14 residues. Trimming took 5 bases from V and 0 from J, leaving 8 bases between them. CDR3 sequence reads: CASSPLASGNTIYF. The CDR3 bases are TGTGCCAGCAGCCCACTAGCCTCTGGAAACACCATATATTTT.

The CDR3, as DNA: TGCGCCAGCAGCCAAGGCCCTAGCGGGAGAACTGAGCAGTTCTTC. Translated: CASSQGPSGRTEQFF. The chain links TRBV4-3 to TRBJ2-1, with 10 bases aligning to TRBD2. Germline V gives CDR1 LGHNA, CDR2 YSLEER. CDR3 length equals 15 residues. V lost 1 base and J lost 9; bases outside the gene matches: 6.

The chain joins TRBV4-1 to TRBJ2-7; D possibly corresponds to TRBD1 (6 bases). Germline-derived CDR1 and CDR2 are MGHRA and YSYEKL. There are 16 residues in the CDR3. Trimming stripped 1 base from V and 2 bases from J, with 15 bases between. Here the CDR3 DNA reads TGCGCCAGCAGCCAAGTGCCGGACAGCGGAACCTACGAGCAGTACTTC. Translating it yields CASSQVPDSGTYEQYF.